One and the same sample provided the 24 T cell receptor beta chains below, sequenced in a study of cytomegalovirus exposure and HLA in healthy donors. PCR used 60 Vbeta primers and 13 Jbeta primers. Generated by immunoSEQ multiplex PCR, the TCRdb table keeps only in-frame clones and is missing some. This sample carries tens of thousands of clones, approximately 71% of them seen once, and the ten largest clones take approximately 20%. Sequencing used PBMCs. These receptors were taken from a woman between 40 and 55 years old in good health and CMV-seropositive.

The CDR3 DNA reads TGTGCCAGCTCTCCCGGTCGGACTGAAGCTTTCTTT. Translating gives CASSPGRTEAFF. The chain carries TRBV18 and TRBJ1-1, with D uncertain. The CDR3 runs 12 residues. Deletions cut 6 bases from V and 5 bases from J, with 10 bases between. Germline V gene lookup returns CDR1 KGHSH and CDR2 LQKENI.

This clone was seen a few times. The chain couples TRBV10-3 to TRBJ2-3; 9 bases line up with TRBD1. J was trimmed by 4 bases and V by 10 bases; bases with no gene match: 6. Germline values: CDR1 ENHRY, CDR2 SYGVKD. The CDR3 is 13 residues long. CDR3 nucleotide sequence: TGTGCCACCCTAACAGGGGGCGCAGATACGCAGTATTTT. Encoded protein: CATLTGGADTQYF.

The chain links TRBV5-6 to TRBJ2-3, with D perhaps matching TRBD2 (6 bases). Trimming took off 2 bases at V and 3 bases at J, with 13 bases between the two ends. There are 15 residues in the CDR3. The germline CDR1 and CDR2 sequences are SGHDT and YYEEEE. CDR3 amino acids: CASSFSAGLTDTQYF. In DNA, the CDR3 is TGTGCCAGCAGCTTCTCTGCAGGACTAACAGATACGCAGTATTTT.

The chain is built from TRBV7-6 and TRBJ2-1, with 10 positions matching TRBD1. The CDR3 runs 18 residues. Germline V gene data show CDR1 as SGHVS and CDR2 as FNYEAQ. V trimming: 5 bases; J trimming: 8 bases; junction bases outside the gene matches: 18. The CDR3 is CASSRRPPGQGINDEQFF. CDR3 nucleotides: TGTGCCAGCAGCCGTCGACCGCCGGGACAGGGGATAAACGATGAGCAGTTCTTC.

This rearrangement joins TRBV9 to TRBJ2-1; tentative D call: TRBD1 (6 bases). Germline CDR1 is SGDLS and CDR2 is YYNGEE. Trimming took off 4 bases at V and 7 bases at J, with 15 bases between the two ends. There are 14 residues in the CDR3. The DNA for the CDR3 is TGTGCCAGCAGCCAAATAACAGGGCGAAATGAGCAGTTCTTC. Amino acid sequence: CASSQITGRNEQFF.

V and J are TRBV5-1 and TRBJ2-1; D remains unclear. V was pared by 0 bases and J by 2 bases, with 9 bases between. The V gene's germline CDR1 is SGHRS and CDR2 YFSETQ. CDR3 size: 15 residues. CDR3 amino acids: CASSLVADTYNEQFF. The CDR3 nucleotides read TGCGCCAGCAGCTTGGTGGCAGACACCTACAATGAGCAGTTCTTC.

The chain couples TRBV11-2 to TRBJ2-3, with 9 bases that match TRBD2. Trimming at V came to 4 bases and at J to 0 bases, leaving 5 bases not matched to a gene. The CDR3 consists of 16 residues. Germline CDR1 is SGHAT and CDR2 is FQNNGV. For the CDR3, the DNA is TGTGCCAGCAGCTCAGGCGGGGGGGTCAGCACAGATACGCAGTATTTT. The encoded protein is CASSSGGGVSTDTQYF.

This clone was found a few times. This chain uses TRBV9 with TRBJ1-2; possibly TRBD1 for D (6 bases). CDR1 SGDLS and CDR2 YYNGEE come from the germline V gene. The CDR3 is 14 amino acids. The germline V and J ends were trimmed by 0 bases and 7 bases, with 13 bases remaining between them. The CDR3 coding sequence is TGTGCCAGCAGCGTAGCTTTGGGGGCGGGTGGCTACACCTTC. Protein: CASSVALGAGGYTF.

This clone was seen once. This CDR3 is CASSPSRGDNSPLHF. The CDR3 nucleotides read TGTGCCAGCAGCCCCAGCCGGGGAGATAATTCACCCCTCCACTTT. This chain connects TRBV9 to TRBJ1-6; D remains unclear. Trimming took off 4 bases at V and 5 bases at J, with 13 bases between the two ends. The CDR3 sequence is 15 residues long. CDR1 is SGDLS, CDR2 YYNGEE, per germline. The full variable domain, rest sourced from reference TRBV9 and TRBJ1-6, is DSGVTQTPKHLITATGQRVTLRCSPRSGDLSVYWYQQSLDQGLQFLIQYYNGEERAKGNILERFSAQQFPDLHSELNLSSLELGDSALYFCASSPSRGDNSPLHFGNGTRLTVT.

This sequence joins TRBV9 and TRBJ2-3, with TRBD1 matching over 8 bases. The junction had 6 bases not matched to a gene; V was cut back by 2 bases and J by 4 bases. Germline V CDR1 and CDR2: SGDLS, YYNGEE. This CDR3 has 15 amino acids. The CDR3 here is CASSVKQGGADTQYF. CDR3 nucleotide sequence: TGTGCCAGCAGCGTTAAACAGGGGGGCGCAGATACGCAGTATTTT. The entire variable domain, with the rest obtained from reference TRBV9 and TRBJ2-3, is as follows: DSGVTQTPKHLITATGQRVTLRCSPRSGDLSVYWYQQSLDQGLQFLIQYYNGEERAKGNILERFSAQQFPDLHSELNLSSLELGDSALYFCASSVKQGGADTQYFGPGTRLTVL.

This clone has only one observation. The chain combines TRBV6-5 with TRBJ1-3; D is unclear. Germline values: CDR1 MNHEY, CDR2 SVGAGI. The CDR3 runs 15 residues. V lost 6 bases and J 1 base, leaving 13 bases between the germline ends. CDR3 sequence (DNA): TGTGCCAGCAGACGGTTCCCCCTTTCTGGAAACACCATATATTTT. Its translation: CASRRFPLSGNTIYF.

The chain couples TRBV5-6 to TRBJ2-2; TRBD2 matches 10 bases. V was pared by 2 bases and J by 9 bases, with 13 bases of the junction left unmatched. Looked up from germline, CDR1 is SGHDT and CDR2 is YYEEEE. CDR3 length equals 17 residues. CDR3 loop: CASSLLLAGRKGRELFF. CDR3 sequence (DNA): TGTGCCAGCAGCTTATTACTAGCGGGAAGGAAGGGCAGGGAGCTGTTTTTT.

This rearrangement joins TRBV29-1 to TRBJ2-1; 13 bases line up with TRBD2. Germline V CDR1 and CDR2: SQVTM, ANQGSEA. V shed 7 bases, J shed 4 bases, and the junction held 4 bases outside the gene matches. The CDR3 loop spans 14 amino acids. CDR3 amino acids: CSAPTSGGYNEQFF. In DNA, the CDR3 is TGCAGCGCCCCGACTAGCGGGGGGTACAATGAGCAGTTCTTC.

The chain employs TRBV19 and TRBJ2-1, with D maybe TRBD2 (6 bases). Germline CDR1 is LNHDA and CDR2 is SQIVND (reference sequence). The CDR3 has 15 amino acids. The germline V and J ends were trimmed by 1 base and 6 bases, with 13 bases remaining between them. DNA of the CDR3: TGTGCCAGTAGTATAGGACTAGTTAGGGGCAATGAGCAGTTCTTC. This codes for CASSIGLVRGNEQFF. The full variable domain, with the rest looked up from reference TRBV19 and TRBJ2-1, is DGGITQSPKYLFRKEGQNVTLSCEQNLNHDAMYWYRQDPGQGLRLIYYSQIVNDFQKGDIAEGYSVSREKKESFPLTVTSAQKNPTAFYLCASSIGLVRGNEQFFGPGTRLTVL.

This sequence joins TRBV19 and TRBJ1-1; D gene ambiguous. CDR3 length: 15 amino acids. Trimming pared 9 bases from V and 1 base from J, leaving 18 bases between. Germline CDR1 and CDR2: LNHDA and SQIVND (reference sequence). The CDR3 nucleotides are TGTGCCAGCGGGTCGAGGCCCCAAGGGAACACTGAAGCTTTCTTT. It translates to CASGSRPQGNTEAFF.

The chain has TRBV5-6 and TRBJ1-5; TRBD1 matches at 12 bases. Germline V gene lookup returns CDR1 SGHDT and CDR2 YYEEEE. CDR3 length: 16 residues. With 0 bases clipped from V and 4 bases from J, the junction kept 2 bases outside the gene matches. CDR3 DNA: TGTGCCAGCAGCTTGGGGGACAGGGGGCGAAATCAGCCCCAGCATTTT. It yields the protein CASSLGDRGRNQPQHF.

The rearrangement joins TRBV29-1 to TRBJ1-5, with D possibly matching TRBD1 (5 bases). V was cut by 6 bases and J by 4 bases, with 13 bases left in between. Germline V gene data show CDR1 as SQVTM and CDR2 as ANQGSEA. This CDR3 has 13 residues. The CDR3 reads CSVSPGINQPQHF. CDR3 sequence (DNA): TGCAGCGTGAGCCCAGGGATTAATCAGCCCCAGCATTTT.

This clone is a singleton in its sample. V is TRBV5-4 and J is TRBJ1-6, with 9 bases identical to TRBD1. CDR3 size: 18 residues. The germline gives CDR1 SGHNT, CDR2 YYREEE (reference sequence). V lost 3 bases and J lost 0; bases outside the gene matches: 7. CDR3 loop: CASSYGTGKSSYNSPLHF. As DNA, the CDR3 is TGTGCCAGCAGCTACGGGACAGGGAAGAGCTCCTATAATTCACCCCTCCACTTT.

A remark on this clone: An end of the junction does not agree with germline; a read error may underlie this. V gene TRBV7-9 combines with J gene TRBJ1-1, with D unresolved. This CDR3 region has 12 residues. Germline V gene sequence: CDR1 SEHNR, CDR2 FQNEAQ (reference sequence). DNA for the CDR3: TGTTCCAGCAGCCTGTTAAACACTGAAGCTTTCTTT. It encodes CSSSLLNTEAFF.

The chain couples TRBV7-2 to TRBJ1-6; perhaps TRBD1 as D (6 bases). The germline V gene encodes CDR1 SGHTA and CDR2 FQGNSA. The CDR3 is 15 residues long. V was shortened by 6 bases and J by 6 bases, with 15 bases between the two germline ends. The CDR3 nucleotides are TGTGCCAGCAGTTTTACAGGGCCGGGTAATTCACCCCTCCACTTT. Its translation is CASSFTGPGNSPLHF.

The V and J genes are TRBV12-5 and TRBJ2-7; D uncertain. Deletions cut 3 bases from V and 0 bases from J, with 12 bases between. The germline gives CDR1 LGHNT, CDR2 FRNRAP. This CDR3 region has 15 residues. CDR3 loop: CASGLFSTSSYEQYF. CDR3 DNA: TGTGCTAGTGGTTTATTCTCCACCAGCTCCTACGAGCAGTACTTC.

V usage is TRBV30 and J usage is TRBJ1-1; tentative D call: TRBD1 (6 bases). The V end was cut by 0 bases, the J end by 0 bases, with 17 bases between. The CDR3 sequence is 17 residues long. CDR1 is GTSNPN and CDR2 is SVGIG in the germline V gene (reference sequence). The CDR3 reads CAWSVRGGFRMNTEAFF. The CDR3 DNA reads TGTGCCTGGAGTGTAAGGGGGGGCTTTCGAATGAACACTGAAGCTTTCTTT.

V is TRBV5-1 and J is TRBJ2-1, with TRBD2 matching over 10 bases. This CDR3 comprises 15 residues. V shed 0 bases and J 7 bases; nucleotides not matched to a gene: 4. The germline V gene has CDR1 SGHRS and CDR2 YFSETQ. CDR3 protein: CASSLAAGGRNEQFF. DNA for the CDR3: TGCGCCAGCAGCTTGGCAGCGGGGGGGCGAAATGAGCAGTTCTTC.

The rearrangement uses TRBV5-8 and TRBJ2-3; D uncertain. Trimming cost V 7 bases and J 7 bases, with 13 bases left between them. CDR3 length equals 12 residues. CDR1 is SGHTS and CDR2 is YDEGEE in the germline V gene. The CDR3 region has the DNA TGTGCCAGCCCCGACATAGTAAATACGCAGTATTTT. The encoded protein is CASPDIVNTQYF.